In its sample, the clone carrying this TCR beta chain was seen once. The data belong to a study of blood T cell repertoires in COVID-19. Produced via immunoSEQ multiplex PCR; TCRdb's table is partial and in-frame only. The table includes 100,000 to 150,000 clones, 65% to 85% detected once. Germline values: CDR1 MNHNS, CDR2 SASEGT. Trimming left V 2 bases short and J 1 base short, with 15 bases between. The CDR3 totals 16 residues. The sequenced sample consisted of peripheral blood. The chain joins TRBV6-1 to TRBJ2-7, with D tentatively TRBD1 (5 bases). This sequence was found in a woman over 75 with acute or convalescent COVID-19. This CDR3 reads CASSETPLQGSYEQYF. The CDR3 bases are TGTGCCAGCAGTGAAACCCCCCTCCAGGGATCCTACGAGCAGTACTTC.